The subject of this entry is one T cell receptor (beta chain). Antigen: not known. Germline CDR1 and CDR2: GTSNPN and SVGIG (reference sequence). This CDR3 contains 13 residues. V was pared by 3 bases and J by 1 base, with 9 bases between. This specimen belongs to a study of a mutant IDH1 vaccine in newly diagnosed glioma. Study-level background: Once 4-6 weeks had passed after radiotherapy alone, vaccination started, or it started with temozolomide cycles. Patients arrived already treated with radiotherapy, temozolomide, or both, most having had both.

Libraries were prepared by immunoSEQ multiplex PCR; TCRdb keeps only in-frame clonotypes and omits some of them. The sample contains fewer than 45,000 clones, about 75% of which appear only once. Overall study findings and caveats: No link was apparently found between pseudoprogression and changes in top peripheral T cell clonotypes.

Stated time point: week 23, last vaccination. Vaccination comprised doses that each held 300 ug of mutant IDH1 20-mer peptide, plus topical imiquimod. There were new WHO grade 3 or 4 astrocytomas in the donors, and these were IDH1-mutant and ATRX-lost. The source of this sequence is a man aged 45-65 years with glioma. Material: PBMCs, obtained from a glioma patient whose treatment included an IDH1 peptide vaccine. V usage is TRBV30 and J usage is TRBJ1-1; D unresolved. CDR3 DNA: TGTGCCTGGAGCCGGGCTACGAACACTGAAGCTTTCTTT. Amino acid sequence: CAWSRATNTEAFF. The entire variable domain, with the rest obtained from reference TRBV30 and TRBJ1-1, is as follows: SQTIHQWPATLVQPVGSPLSLECTVEGTSNPNLYWYRQAAGRGLQLLFYSVGIGQISSEVPQNLSASRPQDRQFILSSKKLLLSDSGFYLCAWSRATNTEAFFGQGTRLTVV.